The rows below give T cell receptor beta chains drawn from one sample of a study of vaccination and CD4 T cells after COVID-19. Their antigen targets remain unknown. TCRdb used MiXCR to reprocess the PCR reads, holding one entry per CDR3 protein. Counted here are 12,000 or so distinct CDR3 sequences, less than 25% occurring once; the ten biggest clones make up roughly an eighth. Material: CD4+ T cells from blood, cultured in vitro, obtained after SARS-CoV-2 vaccination. These receptors came from a human donor who had recovered from COVID-19. Each CDR3 is given with its conserved first and last residue. Each record gives: clone size, D gene, V gene, J gene, CDR3 protein, CDR3 DNA. A D gene is named only where the DNA matches it firmly. Not all rows give a size; the values are once, few, many and, for expanded clones, a class.

>few|TRBD1|TRBV7-2|TRBJ2-7
CASSYSGTGGRSSYEQYF
TGTGCCAGCAGCTATTCCGGGACAGGGGGTCGAAGCTCCTACGAGCAGTACTTC
>NA|NA|TRBV11-3|TRBJ2-3
CASSSRGREATDTQYF
TGTGCCAGCAGCTCCAGGGGGCGGGAGGCCACAGATACGCAGTATTTT
>NA|TRBD1|TRBV7-9|TRBJ2-7
CASSARGPNSYEQYF
TGTGCCAGCAGCGCCAGGGGGCCTAACTCCTACGAGCAGTACTTC
>medium-sized|NA|TRBV20-1|TRBJ2-5
CSAINIKETQYF
TGCAGTGCTATCAACATCAAGGAGACCCAGTACTTC
>NA|TRBD1|TRBV7-2|TRBJ1-2
CASSAQTGEGYTF
TGTGCCAGCAGCGCTCAGACAGGGGAAGGCTACACCTTC
>NA|NA|TRBV4-3|TRBJ1-5
CASSPEGGQNVRPQHF
TGCGCCAGCAGCCCCGAGGGGGGGCAGAACGTCCGGCCCCAGCATTTT
>NA|TRBD1|TRBV19|TRBJ1-6
CASTPTPGTGSSPLHF
TGTGCCAGTACTCCTACCCCCGGGACAGGGAGTTCACCCCTCCACTTT
>NA|TRBD1|TRBV6-1|TRBJ2-7
CASRTEPTGGYERYF
TGTGCCAGCAGAACGGAACCGACAGGGGGATACGAGCGGTACTTC
>medium-sized|TRBD1|TRBV7-9|TRBJ1-2
CASSSTPPGQVGGYTF
TGTGCCAGCAGCTCTACCCCACCGGGACAGGTGGGAGGCTACACCTTC
>medium-sized|TRBD2|TRBV7-6|TRBJ2-7
CASSSGGGFSYEQYF
TGTGCCAGCAGCTCGGGGGGGGGCTTCTCCTACGAGCAGTACTTC
>few|NA|TRBV19|TRBJ2-1
CASSLPRWGANNEQFF
TGTGCCAGTAGTCTCCCCCGGTGGGGGGCTAACAATGAGCAGTTCTTC
>few|TRBD1|TRBV5-6|TRBJ2-7
CASSFTGTGNYEQYF
TGTGCCAGCAGCTTTACCGGGACAGGGAACTACGAGCAGTACTTC
>NA|NA|TRBV28|TRBJ1-1
CASSFTVGLNTEAFF
TGTGCCAGCAGTTTTACAGTGGGGCTTAACACTGAAGCTTTCTTT
>few|NA|TRBV7-2|TRBJ2-1
CASSLGPSLSYNEQFF
TGTGCCAGCAGCTTAGGGCCTAGCCTCTCCTACAATGAGCAGTTCTTC
>few|TRBD1|TRBV6-2/TRBV6-3|TRBJ2-7
CASSYSDRGRVYEQYF
TGTGCCAGCAGTTATTCCGACAGGGGGCGCGTATACGAGCAGTACTTC
>NA|TRBD2|TRBV10-2|TRBJ2-7
CASSVGTSGRAHEQYF
TGCGCCAGCAGTGTGGGGACTAGCGGGAGGGCCCACGAGCAGTACTTC
>few|NA|TRBV11-2|TRBJ1-2
CASSSYTGQYGYTF
TGTGCCAGCAGCTCATACACCGGACAGTATGGCTACACCTTC
>few|TRBD1|TRBV20-1|TRBJ2-3
CSADRGDLTDTQYF
TGCAGTGCCGACAGGGGCGACCTCACAGATACGCAGTATTTT
>NA|NA|TRBV7-2|TRBJ2-3
CASSLEGDTQYF
TGTGCCAGCAGCTTAGAGGGAGATACGCAGTATTTT
>NA|TRBD1|TRBV6-2/TRBV6-3|TRBJ2-5
CASSPRGIIQETQYF
TGTGCCAGCAGTCCCAGGGGGATAATCCAAGAGACCCAGTACTTC
>NA|NA|TRBV4-1|TRBJ2-7
CASSQASVGTSRSYEQYF
TGCGCCAGCAGCCAAGCTTCCGTCGGAACAAGCCGCTCCTACGAGCAGTACTTC
>few|TRBD1|TRBV12-3/TRBV12-4|TRBJ1-2
CASSPGTGTLHGYTF
TGTGCCAGCAGTCCCGGGACAGGGACTTTACATGGCTACACCTTC
>few|NA|TRBV20-1|TRBJ1-5
CSAVQGAEPQHF
TGCAGTGCGGTCCAGGGAGCGGAGCCCCAGCATTTT
>few|NA|TRBV6-1|TRBJ1-3
CASTGWESGNTIYF
TGTGCCAGCACGGGGTGGGAATCCGGAAACACCATATATTTT
>NA|TRBD1|TRBV7-3|TRBJ2-3
CASSPTGTGRFFPSTDTQYF
TGTGCCAGCAGCCCGACCGGGACAGGGAGATTCTTCCCTAGCACAGATACGCAGTATTTT
>medium-sized|NA|TRBV7-9|TRBJ1-1
CASSYRPDSLNTEAFF
TGTGCCAGCAGCTACCGGCCGGACAGTCTGAACACTGAAGCTTTCTTT
>NA|TRBD1|TRBV5-3|TRBJ1-5
CASTTRQGGGQPQHF
TGTGCCAGCACCACCCGACAGGGTGGGGGTCAGCCCCAGCATTTT
>NA|NA|TRBV10-3|TRBJ2-1
CAIMEYNEQFF
TGTGCCATCATGGAGTACAATGAGCAGTTCTTC
>few|TRBD1|TRBV19|TRBJ1-5
CASSIGGQFDGPQHF
TGTGCCAGTAGTATTGGGGGACAGTTCGATGGGCCCCAGCATTTT
>NA|NA|TRBV7-2|TRBJ2-4
CASSLERSKNIQYF
TGTGCCAGCAGCTTAGAAAGGTCCAAAAACATTCAGTACTTC
>medium-sized|NA|TRBV7-2|TRBJ1-3
CASSLVVGSSGNTIYF
TGTGCCAGCAGCTTAGTAGTCGGCAGTTCTGGAAACACCATATATTTT
>medium-sized|NA|TRBV7-2|TRBJ2-3
CASSLGVLADTQYF
TGTGCCAGCAGCTTAGGGGTCCTAGCAGATACGCAGTATTTT
>few|TRBD1|TRBV6-2/TRBV6-3|TRBJ2-7
CASSDREPYEQYF
TGTGCCAGCAGCGACAGGGAGCCCTACGAGCAGTACTTC
>medium-sized|NA|TRBV7-2|TRBJ1-5
CASSLGRGSNQPQHF
TGTGCCAGCAGCTTAGGTAGGGGTAGCAATCAGCCCCAGCATTTT
>few|NA|TRBV6-1|TRBJ1-2
CASSPPGGGGYTF
TGTGCCAGCAGTCCACCTGGGGGTGGGGGCTACACCTTC
>NA|TRBD1|TRBV12-3/TRBV12-4|TRBJ1-1
CASSRGDTGTGYAFF
TGTGCCAGCAGCCGCGGCGATACCGGGACAGGGTACGCTTTCTTT
>NA|TRBD1|TRBV28|TRBJ1-6
CASSFAWDSAAGILSPLHF
TGTGCCAGCAGTTTCGCCTGGGACAGCGCAGCAGGGATTCTTTCACCCCTCCACTTT
>few|TRBD2|TRBV27|TRBJ2-7
CASSGRRLAGGPEGNEQYF
TGTGCCAGCAGTGGTCGACGGCTAGCGGGAGGCCCTGAGGGTAACGAGCAGTACTTC
>medium-sized|NA|TRBV7-2|TRBJ2-7
CASSPQGGLGYEQYF
TGTGCCAGCAGCCCACAGGGAGGTCTAGGGTACGAGCAGTACTTC
>NA|TRBD1|TRBV20-1|TRBJ1-2
CSASSRDRGPANYGYTF
TGCAGTGCCTCCTCCCGGGACAGGGGGCCAGCTAACTATGGCTACACCTTC
>few|TRBD1|TRBV20-1|TRBJ2-5
CRGGQGDQETQYF
TGCAGAGGCGGTCAGGGGGACCAAGAGACCCAGTACTTC
>NA|NA|TRBV7-9|TRBJ2-1
CASSLNRESRFF
TGTGCCAGCAGCTTAAACCGGGAGAGCCGGTTCTTC
>few|TRBD2|TRBV7-2|TRBJ2-7
CASSLGPAGSSYEQYF
TGTGCCAGCAGCTTAGGGCCAGCGGGAAGCTCCTACGAGCAGTACTTC
>NA|NA|TRBV19|TRBJ2-7
CASTQTGRHGEQYF
TGTGCCAGTACGCAGACAGGACGGCATGGAGAGCAGTACTTC
>medium-sized|TRBD1|TRBV27|TRBJ1-1
CASSRTGTGGTEAFF
TGTGCCAGCAGCCGGACCGGGACAGGGGGCACTGAAGCTTTCTTT
>NA|TRBD1|TRBV29-1|TRBJ2-1
CSVESRDRVGNEQFF
TGCAGCGTTGAAAGCCGGGACAGGGTGGGCAATGAGCAGTTCTTC
>NA|TRBD2|TRBV28|TRBJ2-1
CASSGGMTSGRANYEQFF
TGTGCCAGCAGTGGGGGCATGACTAGCGGGAGGGCCAACTATGAGCAGTTCTTC
>few|NA|TRBV25-1|TRBJ2-1
CASRSDYRSYNEQFF
TGTGCCAGCAGATCGGACTACCGATCCTACAATGAGCAGTTCTTC